These 25 T cell receptor beta chains were sequenced from one sample in a study of blood T cell repertoires in COVID-19. Clones were read by immunoSEQ multiplex PCR, and TCRdb kept only the in-frame ones, dropping some. The table records some 130,000 clones, approximately 90% of them present only once. What was sequenced was peripheral blood. These receptors all come from a man between 65 and 85 years old with active COVID-19.

The rearrangement uses TRBV14 and TRBJ2-6; D is ambiguous. Germline CDR1 reads SGHDN; CDR2 reads FVKESK. The CDR3 consists of 14 residues. V was cut by 1 base and J by 4 bases, with 5 bases left in between. CDR3 region: CASSQVVGANVLTF. The CDR3 DNA follows: TGTGCCAGCAGCCAAGTCGTAGGGGCCAACGTCCTGACTTTC.

This clone came up once. This rearrangement joins TRBV4-3 to TRBJ1-5, with D possibly matching TRBD1 (5 bases). Trimming removed 2 bases at V and 5 bases at J, with 16 bases between. Looked up from germline, CDR1 is LGHNA and CDR2 is YSLEER. The length of the CDR3 is 16 residues. CDR3 in amino acids: CASSQQLEGLYQPQHF. The CDR3 region has the DNA TGCGCCAGCAGCCAACAATTGGAGGGGCTCTATCAGCCCCAGCATTTT.

The gene calls are TRBV5-1 and TRBJ1-5, with unresolved D. This CDR3 has 14 amino acids. CDR1 is SGHRS and CDR2 is YFSETQ in the germline V gene. Trimming shortened V by 2 bases and J by 5 bases, and 11 bases separated the two germline ends. The CDR3 nucleotides are TGCGCCAGCAGCTTAGGAGGTTCGGATCAGCCCCAGCATTTT. Translated: CASSLGGSDQPQHF.

This sequence joins TRBV7-2 and TRBJ1-1; D is possibly TRBD1 (5 bases). The V gene's germline CDR1 is SGHTA and CDR2 FQGNSA. V dropped 5 bases and J dropped 4 bases, with 11 bases sitting between them. The CDR3 is 13 residues long. CDR3 protein: CASSRLGTTEAFF. DNA for the CDR3: TGTGCCAGCAGCCGACTAGGGACCACTGAAGCTTTCTTT.

The chain combines TRBV5-1 with TRBJ2-1; D not resolved. Trimming removed 0 bases at V and 12 bases at J, with 7 bases between. The CDR3 totals 11 residues. The germline V gene encodes CDR1 SGHRS and CDR2 YFSETQ. CDR3 protein: CASSLEKLQFF. In nucleotides, the CDR3 is TGCGCCAGCAGCTTGGAAAAGCTGCAGTTCTTC.

The gene calls are TRBV5-4 and TRBJ2-7; TRBD1 agrees at 7 bases. CDR1 is SGHNT and CDR2 is YYREEE in the germline V gene (reference sequence). The length of the CDR3 is 15 residues. V lost 0 bases and J lost 0; bases outside the gene matches: 3. CDR3 sequence: CASSLARGSSYEQYF. The CDR3 nucleotides read TGTGCCAGCAGCTTGGCCAGGGGGAGCTCCTACGAGCAGTACTTC.

V gene TRBV5-5 combines with J gene TRBJ1-2, with D unresolved. CDR3 size: 15 residues. V lost 5 bases and J lost 5, with 19 bases in between. Germline V CDR1 and CDR2: SGHKS, YYEKEE (reference sequence). The DNA of the CDR3 is TGTGCCAGCAGTTCCAGGACGGGAGGTGAATATGGCTACACCTTC. Protein: CASSSRTGGEYGYTF.

The chain combines TRBV28 with TRBJ2-7, with D possibly matching TRBD2 (6 bases). This CDR3 has 14 residues. The germline V gene encodes CDR1 MDHEN and CDR2 SYDVKM. The ends were cut back, 2 bases at V and 3 bases at J, with 11 bases in the middle. The DNA of the CDR3 is TGTGCCAGCAGTTTAACGGGGGTACGCTACGAGCAGTACTTC. Translation: CASSLTGVRYEQYF.

This chain links TRBV12-3 or TRBV12-4 with TRBJ1-1, with D possibly being TRBD1 (5 bases). The V end lost 3 bases, the J end lost 1 base, and 6 bases lay between the germline ends. The CDR3 totals 13 residues. CDR3 region: CASSFGQNTEAFF. For the CDR3, the DNA is TGTGCCAGCAGTTTCGGACAGAACACTGAAGCTTTCTTT.

The rearrangement links TRBV24-1 to TRBJ2-2, with D tentatively TRBD1 (6 bases). Trimming pared 4 bases from V and 2 bases from J, leaving 10 bases between. Germline CDR1 is KGHDR and CDR2 is SFDVKD. The length of the CDR3 is 15 residues. This CDR3 is CATSESDRNTGELFF. The CDR3, as DNA: TGTGCCACCAGTGAGTCGGACAGAAACACCGGGGAGCTGTTTTTT.

The V call is TRBV30, the J call TRBJ2-7; D may be TRBD2 (6 bases). CDR1 and CDR2 (germline): GTSNPN, SVGIG (reference sequence). The CDR3 length is 15 residues. V lost 0 bases to trimming and J lost 5 bases, with 17 bases between them. The chain's CDR3 is CAWSVTRLGENEQYF. In DNA, the CDR3 is TGTGCCTGGAGTGTAACCAGACTAGGCGAGAACGAGCAGTACTTC.

The chain combines TRBV2 with TRBJ1-1; D gene unclear. V was trimmed by 2 bases and J by 1 base, leaving 8 bases between them. The germline V gene has CDR1 SNHLY and CDR2 FYNNEI. The CDR3 consists of 14 residues. The CDR3 spells CASSERGRNTEAFF. As DNA, the CDR3 is TGTGCCAGCAGTGAACGGGGAAGGAACACTGAAGCTTTCTTT.

V is TRBV6-5 and J is TRBJ1-1, with TRBD1 matching 7 bases. J was trimmed by 1 base and V by 6 bases; bases with no gene match: 2. Germline V gene sequence: CDR1 MNHEY, CDR2 SVGAGI. The CDR3 runs to 13 residues. Here the CDR3 DNA reads TGTGCCAGCAGGGGGGACAGGAACACTGAAGCTTTCTTT. Encoded protein: CASRGDRNTEAFF.

This chain connects TRBV6-5 to TRBJ1-1, with D uncertain. This CDR3 region has 16 residues. V dropped 0 bases and J dropped 1 base, with 12 bases sitting between them. Germline CDR1 reads MNHEY; CDR2 reads SVGAGI. CDR3 sequence reads: CASSYSGIAANTEAFF. Here the CDR3 DNA reads TGTGCCAGCAGTTACTCCGGAATAGCAGCGAACACTGAAGCTTTCTTT.

The chain employs TRBV4-1 and TRBJ2-1, with D unclear. Germline loops: CDR1 MGHRA, CDR2 YSYEKL. V lost 0 bases, J lost 15 bases, and 12 bases lay in between. The CDR3 runs 12 residues. The CDR3 spells CASSQDWSRPFF. CDR3 sequence (DNA): TGCGCCAGCAGCCAAGATTGGTCTAGGCCGTTCTTC.

The chain recombines TRBV7-2 with TRBJ2-7; D gene uncertain. The CDR3 runs to 14 residues. Germline CDR1 reads SGHTA; CDR2 reads FQGNSA. The V and J ends lost 1 base and 0 bases respectively, with 7 bases between them. CDR3 region: CASSLGGNSYEQYF. CDR3 DNA: TGTGCCAGCAGCTTAGGAGGCAACTCCTACGAGCAGTACTTC.

V usage is TRBV28 and J usage is TRBJ2-7; D ambiguous. Germline loops: CDR1 MDHEN, CDR2 SYDVKM. This CDR3 spans 13 amino acids. Deletions cut 4 bases from V and 6 bases from J, with 13 bases between. CDR3 loop: CASSSSPIFEQYF. Here the CDR3 DNA reads TGTGCCAGCAGTTCTTCCCCTATTTTCGAGCAGTACTTC.

Details on this clone: It is unclear where the CDR3 begins or ends on the DNA, so no DNA is shown, and the CDR3 is as TCRdb lists it. The chain uses TRBV28 and TRBJ1-3. The germline CDR1 and CDR2 sequences are MDHEN and SYDVKM. The CDR3 spans 18 residues, counting both ends. The CDR3 sequence: CASSFRPHAGAVTTIYFF.

This chain joins TRBV7-8 and TRBJ2-7; D is perhaps TRBD1 (6 bases). The CDR3 extends over 16 amino acids. Trimming pared 5 bases from V and 1 base from J, leaving 18 bases between. Germline CDR1 reads SGHVS; CDR2 reads FQNEAQ. CDR3 bases: TGTGCCAGCAGCCCTTCGCGGGCAGGGGTTTCCTACGAGCAGTACTTC. Protein sequence: CASSPSRAGVSYEQYF. The full variable domain, completed using reference TRBV7-8 and TRBJ2-7, is GAGVSQSPRYKVAKRGQDVALRCDPISGHVSLFWYQQALGQGPEFLTYFQNEAQLDKSGLPSDRFFAERPEGSVSTLKIQRTQQEDSAVYLCASSPSRAGVSYEQYFGPGTRLTVT.

A single count supports this clone. This chain connects TRBV30 to TRBJ2-7; D remains ambiguous. The germline CDR1 and CDR2 sequences are GTSNPN and SVGIG (reference sequence). V lost 0 bases, J lost 6 bases, and 9 bases lay in between. This CDR3 is 12 amino acids long. The CDR3 here is CAWSVNTGEQYF. The CDR3 DNA sequence: TGTGCCTGGAGTGTAAATACGGGCGAGCAGTACTTC.

This clone showed up just a few times. The chain uses TRBV5-6 and TRBJ2-5, with D possibly being TRBD2 (6 bases). CDR1 is SGHDT, CDR2 YYEEEE, per germline. V dropped 2 bases and J dropped 2 bases, with 7 bases sitting between them. The CDR3 contains 13 residues. In nucleotides, the CDR3 is TGTGCCAGCAGCTTAAGCGGGCAAGAGACCCAGTACTTC. This encodes CASSLSGQETQYF.

This clone was counted a single time. The chain has TRBV24-1 and TRBJ2-5, with D perhaps TRBD2 (6 bases). The V end lost 5 bases, the J end lost 2 bases, and 11 bases lay between the germline ends. CDR1 KGHDR and CDR2 SFDVKD come from the germline V gene. The CDR3 is 14 residues long. CDR3 residues: CATSAGTLQETQYF. The CDR3 DNA is TGTGCCACCAGTGCCGGGACTCTTCAAGAGACCCAGTACTTC.

The V and J genes are TRBV5-1 and TRBJ2-5; D might be TRBD2 (7 bases). The length of the CDR3 is 14 residues. V dropped 4 bases and J dropped 5 bases, with 15 bases sitting between them. CDR1 is SGHRS, CDR2 YFSETQ, per germline. The CDR3 DNA is TGCGCCAGCAGCCGCGGGGGCCTGGGGGAGACCCAGTACTTC. Amino acids: CASSRGGLGETQYF.

This chain connects TRBV7-9 to TRBJ2-1; 7 nucleotides line up with TRBD2. Germline-derived CDR1 and CDR2 are SEHNR and FQNEAQ (reference sequence). After removal of 5 bases from V and 3 bases from J, the junction contained 7 bases not matched to a gene. The CDR3 runs 15 residues. Here the CDR3 DNA reads TGTGCCAGCAGCCTTGGTCTAGCGGACTACAATGAGCAGTTCTTC. This gives the protein CASSLGLADYNEQFF.

The chain employs TRBV7-6 and TRBJ2-2; 7 bases line up with TRBD2. Germline CDR1 SGHVS, CDR2 FNYEAQ. V shed 5 bases, J shed 4 bases, and the junction held 10 bases outside the gene matches. This CDR3 has 16 residues. CDR3 residues: CASSGVLAAGTGELFF. CDR3 DNA: TGTGCCAGCAGCGGGGTCCTAGCGGCAGGCACCGGGGAGCTGTTTTTT.